This TCR beta chain was retrieved from a study of T cells in Graves' hyperthyroidism and ophthalmopathy. Disease duration under 2 months; hyperthyroidism patients were aged 18 to 65. Clinical symptoms, serum thyroxine, TRAb, thyroid ultrasound and orbital computed tomography informed diagnoses. CDR1 is LGHDT and CDR2 is YNNKEL in the germline V gene (reference sequence). V was shortened by 2 bases and J by 4 bases, with 14 bases between the two germline ends. There are 15 residues in the CDR3. This clonotype has at least ten counts. No antigen is known for it. Researchers amplified the TCR beta CDR3 regions from RNA transcripts. Using the HTBI primer set, a first-round RT-PCR was run on the TCR CDR3. TCRdb processed the multiplex PCR reads anew with MiXCR; each CDR3 protein has one entry. The sample shows 690,000 or so distinct CDR3 sequences, around 20% of them seen only once. Study-level findings and limits: Appearing also in blood were most of the thyroid clonotypes expanded above 0.001.

The clonotype was recovered from a woman between 50 and 59 years old with Graves' hyperthyroidism that later progressed to Graves' ophthalmopathy. The chain couples TRBV3-1 to TRBJ1-2; D is ambiguous. Sequencing was carried out using blood. The CDR3 nucleotides read TGTGCCAGCAGCCAATCGGAACATAGAACCTATGGCTACACCTTC. Translating gives CASSQSEHRTYGYTF.